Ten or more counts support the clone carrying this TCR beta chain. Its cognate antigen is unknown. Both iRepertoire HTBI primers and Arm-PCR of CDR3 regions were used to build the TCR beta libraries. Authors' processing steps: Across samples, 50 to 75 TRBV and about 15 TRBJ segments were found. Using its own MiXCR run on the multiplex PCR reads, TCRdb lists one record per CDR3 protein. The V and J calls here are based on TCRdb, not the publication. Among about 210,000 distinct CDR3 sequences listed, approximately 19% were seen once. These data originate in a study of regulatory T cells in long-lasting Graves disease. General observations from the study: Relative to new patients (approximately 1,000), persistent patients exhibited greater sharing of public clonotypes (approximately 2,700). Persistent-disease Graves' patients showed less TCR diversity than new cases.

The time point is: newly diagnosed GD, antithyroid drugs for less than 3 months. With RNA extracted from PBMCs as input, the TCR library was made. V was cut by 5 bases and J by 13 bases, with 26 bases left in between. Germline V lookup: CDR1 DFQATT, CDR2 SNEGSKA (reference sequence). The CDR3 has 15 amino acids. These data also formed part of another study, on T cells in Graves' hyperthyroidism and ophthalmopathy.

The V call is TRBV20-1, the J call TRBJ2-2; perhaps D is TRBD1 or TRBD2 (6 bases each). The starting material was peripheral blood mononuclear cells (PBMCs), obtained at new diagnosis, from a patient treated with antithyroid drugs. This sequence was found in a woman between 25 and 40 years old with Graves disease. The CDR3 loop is CSARERGLSKGVLFF. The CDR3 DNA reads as TGCAGTGCTCGCGAACGGGGGCTTTCTAAGGGTGTGCTGTTTTTT.